This entry concerns a single T cell receptor beta chain. The library targeted TCRbeta and was prepared with unique molecular identifiers. Via MiXCR, TCRdb re-called the PCR reads, giving one row per CDR3 protein. The table lists 500,000 or so distinct CDR3 sequences, roughly 33% of them singletons. These data come from a study of T-cell reconstitution after alpha-beta-depleted transplantation in children. The junction had 4 bases not matched to a gene; V was cut back by 6 bases and J by 4 bases. Per the germline V gene, CDR1 is MDHEN and CDR2 is SYDVKM. The CDR3 totals 14 residues. The chain has TRBV28 and TRBJ2-4; 9 positions match TRBD1. The source of this sequence is a human donor who donated a stem cell graft to a child with aplastic anemia. Source: PBMCs from the stem cell graft donor, taken from the stem cell graft. CDR3 DNA sequence: TGTGCCAGCAGCGGGGGACAGGGAAAAAACATTCAGTACTTC. Translation: CASSGGQGKNIQYF.